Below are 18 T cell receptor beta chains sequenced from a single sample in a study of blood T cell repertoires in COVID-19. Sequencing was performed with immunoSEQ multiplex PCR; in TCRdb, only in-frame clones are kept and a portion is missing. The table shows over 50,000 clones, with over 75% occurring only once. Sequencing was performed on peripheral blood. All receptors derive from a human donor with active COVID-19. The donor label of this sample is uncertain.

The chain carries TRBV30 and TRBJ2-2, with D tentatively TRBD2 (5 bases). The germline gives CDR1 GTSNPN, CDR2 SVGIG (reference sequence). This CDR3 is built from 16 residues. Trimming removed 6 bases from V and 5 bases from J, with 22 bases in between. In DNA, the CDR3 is TGTGCCTGCAGACTCAGAGGGCTAGCAAATACCGGGGAGCTGTTTTTT. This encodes CACRLRGLANTGELFF.

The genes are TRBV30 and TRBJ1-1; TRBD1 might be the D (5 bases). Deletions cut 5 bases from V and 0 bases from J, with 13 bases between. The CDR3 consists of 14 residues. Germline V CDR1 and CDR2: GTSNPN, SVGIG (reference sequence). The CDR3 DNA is TGTGCCTGGGGGGAAAGGGGTCTGAACACTGAAGCTTTCTTT. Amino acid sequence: CAWGERGLNTEAFF.

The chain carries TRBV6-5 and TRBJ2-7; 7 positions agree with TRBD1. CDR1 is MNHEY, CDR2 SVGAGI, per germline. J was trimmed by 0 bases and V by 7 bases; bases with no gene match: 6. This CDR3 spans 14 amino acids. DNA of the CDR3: TGTGCCAGCACCCCCCGGGACAGCTCCTACGAGCAGTACTTC. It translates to CASTPRDSSYEQYF.

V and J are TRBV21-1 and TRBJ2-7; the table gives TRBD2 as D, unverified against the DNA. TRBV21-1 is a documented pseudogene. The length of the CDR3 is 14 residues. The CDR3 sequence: CASSNREATYEQYV. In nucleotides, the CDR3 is TGTGCCAGCAGCAACCGGGAGGCGACCTACGAGCAGTACGTC.

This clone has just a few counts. The CDR3 nucleotides are TGTGCCAGCAGCCGCCAGGGGTGGACGATGGAGACCCAGTACTTC. Its translation is CASSRQGWTMETQYF. The chain uses TRBV7-2 and TRBJ2-5; TRBD1 might be the D (6 bases). Germline values: CDR1 SGHTA, CDR2 FQGNSA. CDR3 length equals 15 residues. Trimming took 5 bases from V and 5 from J, leaving 18 bases between them.

The CDR3 loop reads CSVGRLAGPQETQYF. For the CDR3, the DNA is TGCAGCGTTGGGCGACTAGCGGGTCCTCAAGAGACCCAGTACTTC. This chain links TRBV29-1 with TRBJ2-5; 10 bases map to TRBD2. From germline, CDR1 is SQVTM and CDR2 ANQGSEA. The CDR3 is 15 amino acids. Germline trimming cut 4 bases from V and 2 bases from J; bases unmatched to any gene: 7.

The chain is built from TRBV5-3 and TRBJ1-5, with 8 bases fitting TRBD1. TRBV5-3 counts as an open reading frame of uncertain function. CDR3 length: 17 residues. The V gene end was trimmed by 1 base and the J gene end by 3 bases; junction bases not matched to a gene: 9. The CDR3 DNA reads TGTGCCAGAAGCTTGCGACAGGGGAACCATCTCAATCAGCCCCAGCATTTT. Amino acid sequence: CARSLRQGNHLNQPQHF.

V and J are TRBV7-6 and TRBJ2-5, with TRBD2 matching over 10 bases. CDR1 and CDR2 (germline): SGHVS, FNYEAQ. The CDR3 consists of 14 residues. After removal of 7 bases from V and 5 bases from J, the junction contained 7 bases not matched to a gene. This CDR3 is CASTIAGGRETQYF. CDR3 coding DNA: TGTGCCAGCACTATAGCGGGAGGCCGGGAGACCCAGTACTTC.

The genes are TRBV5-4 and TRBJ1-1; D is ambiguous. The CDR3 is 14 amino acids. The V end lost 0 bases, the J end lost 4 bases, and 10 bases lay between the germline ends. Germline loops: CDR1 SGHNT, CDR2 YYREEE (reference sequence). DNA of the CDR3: TGTGCCAGCAGCTTGGATTTTTTCGGCACTGAAGCTTTCTTT. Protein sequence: CASSLDFFGTEAFF.

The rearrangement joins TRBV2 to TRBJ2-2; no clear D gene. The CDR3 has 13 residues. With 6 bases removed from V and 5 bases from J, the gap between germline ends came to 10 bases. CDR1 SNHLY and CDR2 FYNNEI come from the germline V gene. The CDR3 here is CASSAMQTGELFF. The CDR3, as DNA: TGTGCCAGCAGCGCCATGCAGACCGGGGAGCTGTTTTTT. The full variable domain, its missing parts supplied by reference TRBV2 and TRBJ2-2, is EPEVTQTPSHQVTQMGQEVILRCVPISNHLYFYWYRQILGQKVEFLVSFYNNEISEKSEIFDDQFSVERPDGSNFTLKIRSTKLEDSAMYFCASSAMQTGELFFGEGSRLTVL.

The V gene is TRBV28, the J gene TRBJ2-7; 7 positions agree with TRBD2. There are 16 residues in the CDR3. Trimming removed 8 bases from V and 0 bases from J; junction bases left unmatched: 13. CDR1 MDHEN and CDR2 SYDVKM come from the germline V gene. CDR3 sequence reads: CASSPAGAVASYEQYF. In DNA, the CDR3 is TGTGCCAGCTCTCCGGCGGGAGCGGTAGCCTCCTACGAGCAGTACTTC.

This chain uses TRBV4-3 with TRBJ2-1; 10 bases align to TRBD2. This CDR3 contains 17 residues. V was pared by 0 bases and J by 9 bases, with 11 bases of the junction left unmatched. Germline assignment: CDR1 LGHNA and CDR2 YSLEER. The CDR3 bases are TGCGCCAGCAGCCAAGATTCCTCCAGCGGGGGGGCAGGTGAGCAGTTCTTC. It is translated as CASSQDSSSGGAGEQFF.

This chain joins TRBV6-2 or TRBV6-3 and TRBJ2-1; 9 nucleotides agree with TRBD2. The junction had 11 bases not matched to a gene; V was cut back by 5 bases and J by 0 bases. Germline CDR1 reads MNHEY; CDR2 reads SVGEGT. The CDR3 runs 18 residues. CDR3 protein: CASSLLYARGGSYNEQFF. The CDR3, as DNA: TGTGCCAGCAGTCTCCTATACGCGCGGGGGGGCTCCTACAATGAGCAGTTCTTC.

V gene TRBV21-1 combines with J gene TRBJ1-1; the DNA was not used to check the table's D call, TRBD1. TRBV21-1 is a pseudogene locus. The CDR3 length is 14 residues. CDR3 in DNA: TGTGCCAGCAGCAAGGTTTCACAGGCCACTGAAGCTTTCTTT. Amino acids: CASSKVSQATEAFF.

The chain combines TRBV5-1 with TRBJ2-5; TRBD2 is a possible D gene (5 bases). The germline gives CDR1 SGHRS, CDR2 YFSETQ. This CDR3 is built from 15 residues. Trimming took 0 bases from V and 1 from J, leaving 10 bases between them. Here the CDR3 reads CASSLESGSQETQYF. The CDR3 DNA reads TGCGCCAGCAGCTTGGAAAGCGGCAGCCAAGAGACCCAGTACTTC.

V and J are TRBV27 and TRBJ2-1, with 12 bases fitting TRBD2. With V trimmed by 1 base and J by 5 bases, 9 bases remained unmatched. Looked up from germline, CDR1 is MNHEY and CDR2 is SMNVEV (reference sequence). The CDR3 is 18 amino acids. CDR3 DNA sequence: TGTGCCAGCAGTTTATACCCCCGTTCTAGCGGGAGGGACAATGAGCAGTTCTTC. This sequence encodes CASSLYPRSSGRDNEQFF.

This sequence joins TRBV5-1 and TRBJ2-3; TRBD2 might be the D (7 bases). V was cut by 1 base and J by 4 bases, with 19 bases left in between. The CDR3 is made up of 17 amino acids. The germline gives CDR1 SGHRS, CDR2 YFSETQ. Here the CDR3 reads CASSLMGGLGGADTQYF. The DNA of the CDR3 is TGCGCCAGCAGCTTGATGGGGGGCCTGGGAGGGGCAGATACGCAGTATTTT.

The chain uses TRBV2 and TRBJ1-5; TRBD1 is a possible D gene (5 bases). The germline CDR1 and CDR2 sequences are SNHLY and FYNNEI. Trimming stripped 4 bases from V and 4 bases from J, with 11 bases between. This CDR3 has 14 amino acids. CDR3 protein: CASSAEQVNQPQHF. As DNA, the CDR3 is TGTGCCAGCAGTGCCGAACAGGTGAATCAGCCCCAGCATTTT.